The source of this T cell receptor beta chain is a study of human T cells and chemical hapten exposure. Via MiXCR, TCRdb re-called the 5' RACE reads, giving one row per CDR3 protein. The sample records roughly 82,000 distinct CDR3 sequences, more than 15% being singletons. The template was total RNA from unfractionated whole blood. CDR1 and CDR2 from the germline V gene are PRHDT and FYEKMQ (reference sequence). The CDR3 contains 12 residues. V lost 3 bases, J lost 5 bases, and 7 bases lay in between. This TCR derives from a female donor in good health. V is TRBV13 and J is TRBJ1-1; D ambiguous. The CDR3 loop reads CASSFMGTEAFF. CDR3 bases: TGTGCCAGCAGCTTTATGGGGACTGAAGCTTTCTTT.